This T cell receptor (beta chain) comes out of a study of shared clonotypes between healthy human individuals. General study findings and limits: Naive subsets tended to show greater estimated richness than memory subsets.

Data came from immunoSEQ multiplex PCR; TCRdb stores just in-frame clones and leaves some out. The data contain around 2,000,000 clones, roughly 94% of them singletons. Worth noting for this clone: Its cognate antigen is unknown.

Germline V gene data show CDR1 as MGHRA and CDR2 as YSYEKL. The CDR3 spans 16 residues. Trimming removed 4 bases at V and 4 bases at J, with 17 bases between. The V gene is TRBV4-1, the J gene TRBJ1-5; TRBD1 is a possible D gene (6 bases). The sequenced material came from naive CD4+ T cells sorted from blood. The subset is: CD45RA+ positively selected. The source is a man between 18 and 29 years old in good health. The CDR3 region is CASSPRWGGLNQPQHF. In DNA, the CDR3 is TGCGCCAGCAGCCCCCGTTGGGGGGGGCTGAATCAGCCCCAGCATTTT.